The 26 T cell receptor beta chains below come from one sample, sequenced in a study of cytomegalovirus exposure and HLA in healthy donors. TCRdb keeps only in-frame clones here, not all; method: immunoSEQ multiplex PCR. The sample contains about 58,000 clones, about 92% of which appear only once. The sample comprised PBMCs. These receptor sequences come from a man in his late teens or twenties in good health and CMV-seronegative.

The CDR3, as DNA: TGTGCCAGCAGCCCGGGACTCCCAGGTGGGCAGTATTTT. As protein: CASSPGLPGGQYF. The chain is built from TRBV28 and TRBJ2-3; TRBD2 is a possible D gene (6 bases). Germline CDR1 MDHEN, CDR2 SYDVKM. This CDR3 is 13 amino acids long. Trimming left V 6 bases short and J 11 bases short, with 18 bases between.

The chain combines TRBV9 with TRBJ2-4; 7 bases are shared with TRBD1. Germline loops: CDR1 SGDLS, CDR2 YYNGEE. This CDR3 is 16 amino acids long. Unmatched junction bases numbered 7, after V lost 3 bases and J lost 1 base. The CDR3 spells CASSEQGTGAKNIQYF. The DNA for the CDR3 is TGTGCCAGCAGCGAACAGGGGACGGGGGCCAAAAACATTCAGTACTTC.

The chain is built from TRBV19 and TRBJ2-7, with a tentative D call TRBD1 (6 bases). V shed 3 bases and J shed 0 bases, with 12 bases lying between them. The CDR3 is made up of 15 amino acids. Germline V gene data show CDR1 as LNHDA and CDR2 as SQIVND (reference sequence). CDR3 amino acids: CASSMGQSASYEQYF. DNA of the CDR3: TGTGCCAGTAGTATGGGACAATCGGCCTCCTACGAGCAGTACTTC.

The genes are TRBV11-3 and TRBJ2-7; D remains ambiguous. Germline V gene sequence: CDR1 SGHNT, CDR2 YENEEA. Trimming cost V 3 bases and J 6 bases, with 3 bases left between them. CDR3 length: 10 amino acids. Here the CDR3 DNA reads TGTGCCAGCAGCTTCCTCGAGCAGTACTTC. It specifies CASSFLEQYF.

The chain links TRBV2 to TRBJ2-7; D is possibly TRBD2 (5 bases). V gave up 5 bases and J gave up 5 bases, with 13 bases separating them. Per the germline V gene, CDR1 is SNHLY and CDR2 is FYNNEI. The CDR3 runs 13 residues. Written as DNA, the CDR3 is TGTGCCAGCAGTATTCTGAGGGTGAACGAGCAGTACTTC. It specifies CASSILRVNEQYF.

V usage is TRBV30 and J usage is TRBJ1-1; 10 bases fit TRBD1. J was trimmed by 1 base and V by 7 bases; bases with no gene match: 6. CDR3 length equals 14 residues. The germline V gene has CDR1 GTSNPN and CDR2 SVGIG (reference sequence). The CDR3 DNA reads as TGTGCCTATGACAGGGGGCTAGGGAACACTGAAGCTTTCTTT. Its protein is CAYDRGLGNTEAFF.

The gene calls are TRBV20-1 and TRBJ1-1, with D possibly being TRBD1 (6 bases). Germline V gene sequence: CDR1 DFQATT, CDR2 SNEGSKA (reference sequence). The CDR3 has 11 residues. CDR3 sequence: CSGGQGTEAFF. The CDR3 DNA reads TGCAGCGGGGGGCAAGGTACTGAAGCTTTCTTT.

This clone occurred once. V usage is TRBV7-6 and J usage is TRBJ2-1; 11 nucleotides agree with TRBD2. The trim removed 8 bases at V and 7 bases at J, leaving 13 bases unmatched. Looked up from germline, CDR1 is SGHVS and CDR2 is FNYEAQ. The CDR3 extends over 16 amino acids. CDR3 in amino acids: CASQELAGDLGNEQFF. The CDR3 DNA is TGTGCCAGCCAAGAACTAGCGGGAGATTTGGGGAATGAGCAGTTCTTC. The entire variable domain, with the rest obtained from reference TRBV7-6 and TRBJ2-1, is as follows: GAGVSQSPRYKVTKRGQDVALRCDPISGHVSLYWYRQALGQGPEFLTYFNYEAQQDKSGLPNDRFSAERPEGSISTLTIQRTEQRDSAMYRCASQELAGDLGNEQFFGPGTRLTVL.

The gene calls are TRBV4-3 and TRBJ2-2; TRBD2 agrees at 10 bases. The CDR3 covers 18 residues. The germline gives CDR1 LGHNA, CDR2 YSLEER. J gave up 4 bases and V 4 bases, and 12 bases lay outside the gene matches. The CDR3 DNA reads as TGCGCCAGCAGCCCGAGGTCGCCTAGCGGGAGTGCCACCGGGGAGCTGTTTTTT. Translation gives CASSPRSPSGSATGELFF.

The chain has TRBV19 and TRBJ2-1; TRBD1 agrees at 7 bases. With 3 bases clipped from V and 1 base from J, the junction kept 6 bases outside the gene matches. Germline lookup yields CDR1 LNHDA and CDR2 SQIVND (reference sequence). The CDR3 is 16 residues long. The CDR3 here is CASSIGQVTSYNEQFF. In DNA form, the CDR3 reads TGTGCCAGTAGTATCGGACAGGTTACTTCCTACAATGAGCAGTTCTTC.

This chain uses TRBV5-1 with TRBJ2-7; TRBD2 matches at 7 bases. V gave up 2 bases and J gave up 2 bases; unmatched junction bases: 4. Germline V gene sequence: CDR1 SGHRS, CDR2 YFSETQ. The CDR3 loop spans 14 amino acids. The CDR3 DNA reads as TGCGCCAGCAGCTTTGGCCGGGAGGCCTACGAGCAGTACTTC. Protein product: CASSFGREAYEQYF.

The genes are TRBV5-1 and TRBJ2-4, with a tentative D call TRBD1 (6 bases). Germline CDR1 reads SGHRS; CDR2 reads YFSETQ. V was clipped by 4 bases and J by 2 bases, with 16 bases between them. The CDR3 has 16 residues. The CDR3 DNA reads TGCGCCAGCAGCCACGATATCAGGGGAACCAAAAACATTCAGTACTTC. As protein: CASSHDIRGTKNIQYF.

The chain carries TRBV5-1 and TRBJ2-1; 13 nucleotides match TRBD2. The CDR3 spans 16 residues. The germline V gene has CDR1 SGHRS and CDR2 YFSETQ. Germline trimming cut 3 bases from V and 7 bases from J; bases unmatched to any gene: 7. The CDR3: CASSSLAGGFGNEQFF. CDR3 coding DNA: TGCGCCAGCAGCTCACTAGCGGGAGGGTTCGGTAATGAGCAGTTCTTC.

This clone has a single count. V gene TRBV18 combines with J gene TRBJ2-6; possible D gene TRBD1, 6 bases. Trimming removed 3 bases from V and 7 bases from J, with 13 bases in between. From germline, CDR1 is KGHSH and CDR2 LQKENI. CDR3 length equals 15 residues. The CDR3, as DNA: TGTGCCAGCTCACCGACAGGCCCCGCTGCCAACGTCCTGACTTTC. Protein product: CASSPTGPAANVLTF. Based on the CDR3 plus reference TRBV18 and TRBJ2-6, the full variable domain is NAGVMQNPRHLVRRRGQEARLRCSPMKGHSHVYWYRQLPEEGLKFMVYLQKENIIDESGMPKERFSAEFPKEGPSILRIQQVVRGDSAAYFCASSPTGPAANVLTFGAGSRLTVL.

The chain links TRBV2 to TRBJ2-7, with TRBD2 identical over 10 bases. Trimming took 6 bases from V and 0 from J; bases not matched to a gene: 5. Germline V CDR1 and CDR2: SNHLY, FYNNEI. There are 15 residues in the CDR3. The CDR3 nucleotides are TGTGCCAGCAGCGTAGAGCGGGAGGGCTCCTACGAGCAGTACTTC. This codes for CASSVEREGSYEQYF.

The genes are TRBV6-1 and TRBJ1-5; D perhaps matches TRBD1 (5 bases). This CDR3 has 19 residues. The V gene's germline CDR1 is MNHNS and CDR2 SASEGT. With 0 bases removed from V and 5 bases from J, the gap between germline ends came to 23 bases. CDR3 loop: CASSEAKWGGRTRDQPQHF. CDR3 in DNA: TGTGCCAGCAGTGAAGCGAAGTGGGGCGGACGGACAAGGGATCAGCCCCAGCATTTT.

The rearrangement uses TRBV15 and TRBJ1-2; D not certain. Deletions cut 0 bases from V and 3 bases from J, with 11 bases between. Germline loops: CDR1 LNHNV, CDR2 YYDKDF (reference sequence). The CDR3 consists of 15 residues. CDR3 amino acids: CATSRDPGYDYGYTF. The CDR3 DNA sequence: TGTGCCACCAGCAGAGATCCGGGTTATGACTATGGCTACACCTTC.

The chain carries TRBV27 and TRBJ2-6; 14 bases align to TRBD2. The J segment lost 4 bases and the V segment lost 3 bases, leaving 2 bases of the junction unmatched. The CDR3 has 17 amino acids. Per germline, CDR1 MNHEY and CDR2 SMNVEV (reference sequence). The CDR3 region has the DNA TGTGCCAGCAGTTTGGGACTAGCGGGAGCCGGGGCCAACGTCCTGACTTTC. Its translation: CASSLGLAGAGANVLTF.

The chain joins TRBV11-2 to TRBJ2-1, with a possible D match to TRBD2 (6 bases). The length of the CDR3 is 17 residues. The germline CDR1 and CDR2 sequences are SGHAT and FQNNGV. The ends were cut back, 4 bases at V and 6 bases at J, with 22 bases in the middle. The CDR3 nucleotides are TGTGCCAGCAGCTACTACTCCGGACTACTAACAAGCAATGAGCAGTTCTTC. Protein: CASSYYSGLLTSNEQFF.

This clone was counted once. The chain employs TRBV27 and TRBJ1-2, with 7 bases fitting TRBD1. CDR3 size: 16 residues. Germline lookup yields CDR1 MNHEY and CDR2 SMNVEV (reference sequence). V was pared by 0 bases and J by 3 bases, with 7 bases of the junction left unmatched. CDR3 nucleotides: TGTGCCAGCAGTTTATCAGGGGGCGATTGGTACTATGGCTACACCTTC. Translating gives CASSLSGGDWYYGYTF.

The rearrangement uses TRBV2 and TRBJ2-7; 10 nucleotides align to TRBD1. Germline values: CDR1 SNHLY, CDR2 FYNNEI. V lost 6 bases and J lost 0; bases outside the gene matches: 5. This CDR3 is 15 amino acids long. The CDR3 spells CASRRGQGSSYEQYF. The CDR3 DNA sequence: TGTGCCAGCAGGAGGGGACAGGGGAGCTCCTACGAGCAGTACTTC.

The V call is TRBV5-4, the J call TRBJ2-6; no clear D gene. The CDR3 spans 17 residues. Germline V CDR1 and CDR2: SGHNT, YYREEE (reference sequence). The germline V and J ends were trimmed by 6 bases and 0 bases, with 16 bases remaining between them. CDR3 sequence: CASTSRGPYSGANVLTF. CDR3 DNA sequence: TGTGCCAGCACCTCGCGTGGTCCCTACTCTGGGGCCAACGTCCTGACTTTC.

The CDR3 loop is CASSSTENYGYTF. The CDR3 DNA reads TGTGCCAGTAGTTCGACAGAGAACTATGGCTACACCTTC. The rearrangement links TRBV19 to TRBJ1-2; TRBD1 is a possible D gene (5 bases). Trimming cost V 5 bases and J 2 bases, with 9 bases left between them. The CDR3 runs to 13 residues. Looked up from germline, CDR1 is LNHDA and CDR2 is SQIVND (reference sequence).

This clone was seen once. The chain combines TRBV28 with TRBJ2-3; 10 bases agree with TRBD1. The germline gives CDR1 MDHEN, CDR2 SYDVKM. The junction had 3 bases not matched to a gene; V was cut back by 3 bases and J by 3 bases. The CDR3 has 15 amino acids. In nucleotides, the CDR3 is TGTGCCAGCAGTTTGGGACAGGGGCCGACAGATACGCAGTATTTT. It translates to CASSLGQGPTDTQYF.

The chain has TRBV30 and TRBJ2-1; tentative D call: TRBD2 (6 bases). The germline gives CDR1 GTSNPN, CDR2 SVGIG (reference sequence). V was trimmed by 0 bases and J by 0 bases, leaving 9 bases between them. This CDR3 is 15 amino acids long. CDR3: CAWSVMGGSYNEQFF. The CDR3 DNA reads TGTGCCTGGAGTGTTATGGGGGGCTCCTACAATGAGCAGTTCTTC.

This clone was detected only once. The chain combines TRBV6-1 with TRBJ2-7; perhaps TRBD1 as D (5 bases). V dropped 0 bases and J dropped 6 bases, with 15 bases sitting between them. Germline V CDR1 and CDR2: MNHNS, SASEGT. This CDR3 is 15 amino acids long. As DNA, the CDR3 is TGTGCCAGCAGTGAAGCGCTTCAGGGCAGGCTCGAGCAGTACTTC. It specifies CASSEALQGRLEQYF.